This T cell receptor (beta chain) was sequenced for a study of blood T cell repertoires in COVID-19. Trimming at V came to 4 bases and at J to 11 bases, leaving 19 bases not matched to a gene. The V gene's germline CDR1 is GTSNPN and CDR2 SVGIG (reference sequence). The CDR3 has 16 amino acids. Authors' methods: Estimation of nucleated cell counts was performed using reference gene primer amplification. Sequenced by immunoSEQ multiplex PCR; TCRdb stores in-frame clones only, minus some. The V and J calls and clone size were taken over from that table, and D and trimming were inferred from the DNA. The repertoire has 300,000 to 350,000 clones, around nine tenths of them found once; the top ten carry about 3.5%.

The chain recombines TRBV30 with TRBJ2-3; 9 nucleotides match TRBD2. Sample: peripheral blood. The sequence was obtained from a woman aged 18-29 years who had recovered from COVID-19. In DNA, the CDR3 is TGTGCCTGGAACCCCCGGTGGCGGGAGGGCCCCCTGGAGCAGTATTTT. It codes for CAWNPRWREGPLEQYF.